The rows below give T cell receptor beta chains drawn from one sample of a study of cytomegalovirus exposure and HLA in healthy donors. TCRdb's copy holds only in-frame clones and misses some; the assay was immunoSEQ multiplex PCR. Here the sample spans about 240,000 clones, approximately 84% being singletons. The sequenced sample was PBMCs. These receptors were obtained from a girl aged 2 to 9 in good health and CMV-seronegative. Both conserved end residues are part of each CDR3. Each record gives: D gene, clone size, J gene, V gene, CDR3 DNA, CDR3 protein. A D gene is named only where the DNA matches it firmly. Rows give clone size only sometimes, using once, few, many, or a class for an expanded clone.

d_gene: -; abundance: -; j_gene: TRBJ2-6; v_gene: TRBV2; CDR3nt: TGTGCCAGCAATACCCCGCCGGGTGGGGCCAACGTCCTGACTTTC; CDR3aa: CASNTPPGGANVLTF
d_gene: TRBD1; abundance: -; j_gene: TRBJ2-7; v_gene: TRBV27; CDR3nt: TGTGCCAGCAGCATGACCGGGACAGGGGGCTACGAGCAGTACTTC; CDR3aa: CASSMTGTGGYEQYF
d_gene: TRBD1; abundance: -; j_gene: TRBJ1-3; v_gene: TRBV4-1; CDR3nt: TGCGCCAGCAGCCCCAGCCGGGGACAGAGCTCTGGAAACACCATATATTTT; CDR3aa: CASSPSRGQSSGNTIYF
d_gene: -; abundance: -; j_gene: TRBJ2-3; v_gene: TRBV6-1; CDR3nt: TGTGCCAGCAGTGATGCAGGGAGCACAGATACGCAGTATTTT; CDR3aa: CASSDAGSTDTQYF
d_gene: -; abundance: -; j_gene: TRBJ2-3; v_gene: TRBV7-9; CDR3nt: TGTGCCAGCAGCTTAGCCGGGATAGATACGCAGTATTTT; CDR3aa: CASSLAGIDTQYF
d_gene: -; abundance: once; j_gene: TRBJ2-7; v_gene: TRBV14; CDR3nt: TGTGCCAGCAGCCAAGGGAGTCCCTACGAGCAGTACTTC; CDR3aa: CASSQGSPYEQYF
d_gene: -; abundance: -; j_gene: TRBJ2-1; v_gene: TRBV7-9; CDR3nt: TGTGCCAGCAGCTACCCTCTGACGGGCTACAATGAGCAGTTCTTC; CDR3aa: CASSYPLTGYNEQFF
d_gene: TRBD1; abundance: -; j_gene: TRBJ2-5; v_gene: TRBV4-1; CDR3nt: TGCGCCAGCAGCCAAGATCGGTCAGGGGGCCAAGAGACCCAGTACTTC; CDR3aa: CASSQDRSGGQETQYF
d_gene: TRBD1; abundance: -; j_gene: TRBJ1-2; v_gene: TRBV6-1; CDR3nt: TGTGCCAGCAGCGCGACAGGGAGCTATGGCTACACCTTT; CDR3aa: CASSATGSYGYTF
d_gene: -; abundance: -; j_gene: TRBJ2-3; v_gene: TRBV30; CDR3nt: TGTGCCTGGAGGCCCTCCGGGGCAGATACGCAGTATTTT; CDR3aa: CAWRPSGADTQYF
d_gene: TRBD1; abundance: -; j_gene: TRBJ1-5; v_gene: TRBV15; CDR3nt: TGTGCCACCAGCTCCGGACAGGGAGAGTCTAGCAATCAGCCCCAGCATTTT; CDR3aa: CATSSGQGESSNQPQHF
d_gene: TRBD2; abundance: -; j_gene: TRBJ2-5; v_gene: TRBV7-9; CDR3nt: TGTGCCAGCAGCCTAACGCTAGCGGGGGGTAAGGAGACCCAGTACTTC; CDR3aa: CASSLTLAGGKETQYF
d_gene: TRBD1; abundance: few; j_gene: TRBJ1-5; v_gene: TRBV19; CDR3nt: TGTGCCAGTAACAGGGGCCCGGGCAATCAGCCCCAGCATTTT; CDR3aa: CASNRGPGNQPQHF
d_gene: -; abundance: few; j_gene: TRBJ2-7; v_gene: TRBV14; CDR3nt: TGTGCCAGCAGCCATACAGGAACCTACGAGCAGTACTTC; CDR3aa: CASSHTGTYEQYF
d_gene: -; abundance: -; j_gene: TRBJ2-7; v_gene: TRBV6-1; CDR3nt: TGTGCCAGCAGTGAAAACCCGGAGCGTCCCTACGAGCAGTACTTC; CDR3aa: CASSENPERPYEQYF
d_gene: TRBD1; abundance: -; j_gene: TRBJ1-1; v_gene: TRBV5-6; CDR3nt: TGTGCCAGCAGCCCCCTGCAGGGGGCGAACACTGAAGCTTTCTTT; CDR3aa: CASSPLQGANTEAFF
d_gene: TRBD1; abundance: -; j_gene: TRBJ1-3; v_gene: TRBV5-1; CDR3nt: TGCGCCAGCAGCTTGGGGGGACAGGGGACTGGAAACACCATATATTTT; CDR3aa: CASSLGGQGTGNTIYF
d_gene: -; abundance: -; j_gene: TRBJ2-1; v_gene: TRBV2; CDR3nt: TGTGCCAGCAACGAGGGGGGGCCGTACAATGAGCAGTTCTTC; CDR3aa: CASNEGGPYNEQFF
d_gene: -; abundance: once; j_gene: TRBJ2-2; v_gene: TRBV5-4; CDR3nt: TGTGCCAGCAGCTTGCCAGGGAACACCGGGGAGCTGTTTTTT; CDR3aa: CASSLPGNTGELFF
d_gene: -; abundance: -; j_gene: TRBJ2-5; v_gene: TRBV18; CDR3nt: TGTGCCAGCTCCCTATATGGAGAGACCCAGTACTTC; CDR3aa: CASSLYGETQYF
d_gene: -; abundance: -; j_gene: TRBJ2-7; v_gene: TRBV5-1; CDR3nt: TGCGCCAGCAGCTTGGATGACAGCAAATTTTACGAGCAGTACTTC; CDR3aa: CASSLDDSKFYEQYF
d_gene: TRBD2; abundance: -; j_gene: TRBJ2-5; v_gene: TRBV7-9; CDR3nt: TGTGCCAGCAGCTTAGCGACTAGCGGTAGAGAGACCCAGTACTTC; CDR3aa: CASSLATSGRETQYF
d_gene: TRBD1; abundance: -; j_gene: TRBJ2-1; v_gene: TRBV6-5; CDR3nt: TGTGCCAGCAGTTCCCCGGGACAGGCCCACAATGAGCAGTTCTTC; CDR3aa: CASSSPGQAHNEQFF
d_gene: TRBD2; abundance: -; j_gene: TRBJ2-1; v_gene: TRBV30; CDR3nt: TGTGCCTGGAGTATTAGCGGGTACAATGAGCAGTTCTTC; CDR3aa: CAWSISGYNEQFF
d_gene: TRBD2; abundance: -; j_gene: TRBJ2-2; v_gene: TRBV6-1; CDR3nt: TGTGCCAGCAGCCGGGGGGGGAGCACCGGGGAGCTGTTTTTT; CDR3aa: CASSRGGSTGELFF
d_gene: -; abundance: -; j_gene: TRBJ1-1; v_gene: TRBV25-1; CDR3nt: TGTGCCAGCAGTGGGCCAGGGGTGGTGGCTGAAGCTTTCTTT; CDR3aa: CASSGPGVVAEAFF
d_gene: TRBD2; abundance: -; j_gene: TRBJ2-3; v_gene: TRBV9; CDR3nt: TGTGCCAGCAGCCCCCTCGGGGGGTACACAGATACGCAGTATTTT; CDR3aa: CASSPLGGYTDTQYF
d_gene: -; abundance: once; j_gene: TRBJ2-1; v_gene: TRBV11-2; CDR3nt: TGTGCCAGTCTGACAGGTCAATCGTACAATGAGCAGTTCTTC; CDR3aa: CASLTGQSYNEQFF
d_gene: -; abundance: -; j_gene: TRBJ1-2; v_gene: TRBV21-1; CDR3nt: TGTGCCAGCAGCAAGTGCAGGTTCTATGGCTACACCTTC; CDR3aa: CASSKCRFYGYTF
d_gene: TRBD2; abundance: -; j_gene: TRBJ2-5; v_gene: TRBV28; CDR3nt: TGTGCCAGCAGTTTCGGCGGGGGGTTTTTAGAGACCCAGTACTTC; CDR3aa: CASSFGGGFLETQYF
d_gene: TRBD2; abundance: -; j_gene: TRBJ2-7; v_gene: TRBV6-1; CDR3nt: TGTGCCAGCGAACTAGCGGGGCCCTACGAGCAGTACTTC; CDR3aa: CASELAGPYEQYF
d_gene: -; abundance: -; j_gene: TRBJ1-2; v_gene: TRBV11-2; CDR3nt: TGTGCCAGCAGCTCCTCCGACAGGCACGGCTATGGCTACACCTTC; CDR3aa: CASSSSDRHGYGYTF
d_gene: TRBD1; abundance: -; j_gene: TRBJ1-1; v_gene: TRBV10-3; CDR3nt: TGTGCCATCAGAGAACAGGGGGCTTCGGGGACTGAAGCTTTCTTT; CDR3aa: CAIREQGASGTEAFF
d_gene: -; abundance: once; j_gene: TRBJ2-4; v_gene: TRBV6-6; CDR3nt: TGTGCCAGCAGTGATCAGGGTTTTGCCAAAAACATTCAGTACTTC; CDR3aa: CASSDQGFAKNIQYF
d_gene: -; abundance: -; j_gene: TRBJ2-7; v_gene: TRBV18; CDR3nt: TGTGCCAGCTCTCTCTCCTACGAGCAGTACTTC; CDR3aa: CASSLSYEQYF
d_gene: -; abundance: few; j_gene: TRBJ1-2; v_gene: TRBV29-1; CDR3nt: TGCAGCGCTCCCGACATTACCTATGGCTACACCTTC; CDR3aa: CSAPDITYGYTF
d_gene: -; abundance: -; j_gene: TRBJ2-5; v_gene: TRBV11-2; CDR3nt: TGTGCCAGCAGCTTAGACCCCGGGGAGACCCAGTACTTC; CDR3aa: CASSLDPGETQYF
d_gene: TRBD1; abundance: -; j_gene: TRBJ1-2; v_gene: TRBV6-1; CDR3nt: TGTGCCAGCAGTGAAGCTGGGACAGTGTATTTAGGCGGCTACACCTTC; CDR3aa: CASSEAGTVYLGGYTF
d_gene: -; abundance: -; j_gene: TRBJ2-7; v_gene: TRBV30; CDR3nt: TGTGCCTGGTCCGGGACAATCAGTTACGAGCAGTACTTC; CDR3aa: CAWSGTISYEQYF
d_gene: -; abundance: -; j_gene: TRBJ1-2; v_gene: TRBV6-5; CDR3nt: TGTGCCACCGGGTTTAAAATTAGAGCTAACTATGGCTACACCTTC; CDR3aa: CATGFKIRANYGYTF
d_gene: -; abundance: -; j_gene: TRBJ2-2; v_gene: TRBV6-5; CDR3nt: TGTGCCAGCGCGGTCTACTCGGGCACCGGGGAGCTGTTTTTT; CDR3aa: CASAVYSGTGELFF
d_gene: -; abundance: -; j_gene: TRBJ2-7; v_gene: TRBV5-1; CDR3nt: TGCGCCAGCAGCTTGAAACTAGGGACCTACGAGCAGTACTTC; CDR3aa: CASSLKLGTYEQYF
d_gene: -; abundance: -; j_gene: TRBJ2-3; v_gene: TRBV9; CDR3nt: TGTGCCAGCAGCGCTCGCACAGGGACAGATACGCAGTATTTT; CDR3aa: CASSARTGTDTQYF
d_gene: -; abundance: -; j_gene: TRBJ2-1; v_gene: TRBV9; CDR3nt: TGTGCCAGCAGCGTAGGAAGGCGACAGGTTTACAATGAGCAGTTCTTC; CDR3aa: CASSVGRRQVYNEQFF
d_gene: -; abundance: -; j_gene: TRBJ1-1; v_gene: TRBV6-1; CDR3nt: TGTGCCAGCAGTGAAATGAGAACTGAAGCTTTCTTT; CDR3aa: CASSEMRTEAFF
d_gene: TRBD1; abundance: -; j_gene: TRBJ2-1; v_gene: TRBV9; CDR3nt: TGTGCCAGCAGCGTCCCCGACAGGGTGAGGGTCAATGAGCAGTTCTTC; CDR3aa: CASSVPDRVRVNEQFF
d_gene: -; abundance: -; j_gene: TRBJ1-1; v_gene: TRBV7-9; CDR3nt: TGTGCCAGCAGCTTCGCACAGAAAGCTTTCTTT; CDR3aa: CASSFAQKAFF
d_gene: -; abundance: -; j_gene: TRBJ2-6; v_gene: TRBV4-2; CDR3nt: TGTGCCAGCAGCCAAGCTCGGTCAAACTCTGGGGCCAACGTCCTGACTTTC; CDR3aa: CASSQARSNSGANVLTF
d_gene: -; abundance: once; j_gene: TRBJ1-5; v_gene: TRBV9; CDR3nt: TGTGCCAGCAGCGTCGATCCCCGGGGGCCCCAGCATTTT; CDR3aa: CASSVDPRGPQHF